Shown below are 16 T cell receptor beta chains from a single sample sequenced in a study of cytomegalovirus exposure and HLA in healthy donors. This PCR relied on a set of 60 Vbeta primers and 13 Jbeta primers. Assay used: immunoSEQ multiplex PCR; TCRdb lists only in-frame clones, some missing. The sample records more than 150,000 clones, over 60% being singletons. The sequenced sample consisted of PBMCs. Receptor source: a young man in good health and CMV-seronegative.

V usage is TRBV2 and J usage is TRBJ1-3, with D possibly TRBD1 on 6 matching bases. Trimming took off 6 bases at V and 6 bases at J, with 15 bases between the two ends. The CDR3 has 14 amino acids. The germline CDR1 and CDR2 sequences are SNHLY and FYNNEI. The DNA for the CDR3 is TGTGCCAGCAGAGTACAGGGTGGCGAAAACACCATATATTTT. Protein product: CASRVQGGENTIYF.

The chain employs TRBV5-6 and TRBJ2-4; D is possibly TRBD1 (6 bases). The CDR3 sequence is 15 residues long. The germline V gene encodes CDR1 SGHDT and CDR2 YYEEEE. The V gene lost 3 bases and the J gene lost 6 bases, with 16 bases spanning the gap. CDR3 residues: CASSSGTKVGNIQYF. As DNA, the CDR3 is TGTGCCAGCAGCTCGGGGACAAAAGTTGGAAACATTCAGTACTTC.

CDR3 in DNA: TGTGCCAGCAGCTTGGTGGGACAGAGCACAGATACGCAGTATTTT. Translation gives CASSLVGQSTDTQYF. The V and J genes are TRBV5-6 and TRBJ2-3; 7 positions agree with TRBD1. Germline V gene sequence: CDR1 SGHDT, CDR2 YYEEEE. The CDR3 covers 15 residues. The V gene end was trimmed by 0 bases and the J gene end by 0 bases; junction bases not matched to a gene: 1.

The CDR3 loop is CAWSGTPQQAFF. The CDR3 nucleotides read TGTGCCTGGAGTGGGACACCTCAACAAGCTTTCTTT. This chain uses TRBV30 with TRBJ1-1; tentatively, D is TRBD1 (5 bases). CDR1 is GTSNPN and CDR2 is SVGIG in the germline V gene (reference sequence). This CDR3 comprises 12 residues. V was clipped by 1 base and J by 9 bases, with 12 bases between them. Drawing the rest from reference TRBV30 and TRBJ1-1, the complete variable domain is SQTIHQWPATLVQPVGSPLSLECTVEGTSNPNLYWYRQAAGRGLQLLFYSVGIGQISSEVPQNLSASRPQDRQFILSSKKLLLSDSGFYLCAWSGTPQQAFFGQGTRLTVV.

The V call is TRBV4-1, the J call TRBJ1-2; D possibly corresponds to TRBD1 (5 bases). V was clipped by 0 bases and J by 6 bases, with 17 bases between them. Germline V gene data show CDR1 as MGHRA and CDR2 as YSYEKL. The length of the CDR3 is 16 residues. CDR3: CASSQEVHRPEDGYTF. The CDR3 bases are TGCGCCAGCAGCCAAGAAGTGCACAGGCCTGAGGATGGCTACACCTTC.

The chain couples TRBV27 to TRBJ2-1; unclear D gene. The CDR3 is 14 amino acids. Germline V gives CDR1 MNHEY, CDR2 SMNVEV (reference sequence). V gave up 5 bases and J gave up 1 base, with 9 bases separating them. The CDR3 nucleotides read TGTGCCAGCAGTCTCCGGCGGTCCTACAATGAGCAGTTCTTC. Its protein is CASSLRRSYNEQFF.

This clone has only a few counts. The chain links TRBV6-5 to TRBJ1-6; D unresolved. CDR1 and CDR2 from the germline V gene are MNHEY and SVGAGI. Trimming took off 1 base at V and 10 bases at J, with 8 bases between the two ends. The CDR3 loop spans 13 amino acids. The CDR3 DNA follows: TGTGCCAGCAGTTACTACAGCAGCTCACCCCTCCACTTT. This encodes CASSYYSSSPLHF.

This chain links TRBV10-1 with TRBJ2-3; D is possibly TRBD2 (6 bases). Germline CDR1 WNHNN, CDR2 SYGVQD (reference sequence). The CDR3 is 15 residues long. Trimming took 2 bases from V and 6 from J, leaving 15 bases between them. CDR3 in amino acids: CASSEMSDGGDTQYF. DNA of the CDR3: TGCGCCAGCAGTGAGATGAGCGACGGAGGGGATACGCAGTATTTT.

V usage is TRBV20-1 and J usage is TRBJ2-5; a weak D match, TRBD2 (5 bases). The CDR3 runs to 11 residues. V shed 3 bases and J shed 3 bases, with 5 bases lying between them. Germline lookup yields CDR1 DFQATT and CDR2 SNEGSKA (reference sequence). The CDR3 DNA is TGCAGTGCTAGCGGGGAAGAGACCCAGTACTTC. It yields the protein CSASGEETQYF.

In its sample, this clone was seen a few times. V is TRBV7-3 and J is TRBJ2-1; D might be TRBD1 (6 bases). Trimming removed 2 bases from V and 5 bases from J, with 13 bases in between. Germline V gives CDR1 SGHTA, CDR2 FQGTGA. CDR3 length: 15 amino acids. The CDR3 spells CASSLEDSVNNEQFF. For the CDR3, the DNA is TGTGCCAGCAGCTTAGAGGACAGCGTCAACAATGAGCAGTTCTTC.

V and J are TRBV7-2 and TRBJ2-3, with TRBD2 matching over 7 bases. Trimming cost V 5 bases and J 0 bases; bases outside gene matches: 5. CDR3 length equals 15 residues. Germline lookup yields CDR1 SGHTA and CDR2 FQGNSA. The CDR3: CASSRTSVSTDTQYF. CDR3 in DNA: TGTGCCAGCAGCCGAACTAGCGTAAGCACAGATACGCAGTATTTT. Combining the CDR3 with reference TRBV7-2 and TRBJ2-3 gives the whole variable domain GAGVSQSPSNKVTEKGKDVELRCDPISGHTALYWYRQSLGQGLEFLIYFQGNSAPDKSGLPSDRFSAERTGGSVSTLTIQRTQQEDSAVYLCASSRTSVSTDTQYFGPGTRLTVL.

V is TRBV7-9 and J is TRBJ1-4; the D is unclear. The CDR3 spans 15 residues. The ends were cut back, 2 bases at V and 0 bases at J, with 7 bases in the middle. Germline values: CDR1 SEHNR, CDR2 FQNEAQ (reference sequence). The CDR3 loop reads CASSLTLATNEKLFF. The DNA of the CDR3 is TGTGCCAGCAGCTTAACTCTGGCAACTAATGAAAAACTGTTTTTT.

The chain uses TRBV7-9 and TRBJ2-1, with a weak D call TRBD2 (5 bases). This CDR3 region has 17 residues. The germline V gene has CDR1 SEHNR and CDR2 FQNEAQ (reference sequence). Trimming stripped 5 bases from V and 1 base from J, with 18 bases between. In nucleotides, the CDR3 is TGTGCCAGCAGCCCTCGGTGGGGAGCAAAATCCTACAATGAGCAGTTCTTC. This gives the protein CASSPRWGAKSYNEQFF.

This clone occurred once. The V and J genes are TRBV4-1 and TRBJ2-1, with 7 bases lining up with TRBD2. V trimming: 0 bases; J trimming: 6 bases; junction bases outside the gene matches: 11. Germline CDR1 and CDR2: MGHRA and YSYEKL. The CDR3 length is 17 residues. Here the CDR3 reads CASSQDPRTRGFNEQFF. CDR3 DNA sequence: TGCGCCAGCAGCCAAGATCCGAGGACTAGGGGTTTCAATGAGCAGTTCTTC.

This clone was recorded only once. V usage is TRBV30 and J usage is TRBJ1-1; D gene unclear. The CDR3 runs to 13 residues. V lost 0 bases and J 5 bases, leaving 10 bases between the germline ends. Germline values: CDR1 GTSNPN, CDR2 SVGIG (reference sequence). The DNA for the CDR3 is TGTGCCTGGAGTGTGGAGGGTTGGACTGAAGCTTTCTTT. It translates to CAWSVEGWTEAFF. The full variable domain, in which reference TRBV30 and TRBJ1-1 provide the parts outside the CDR3, is SQTIHQWPATLVQPVGSPLSLECTVEGTSNPNLYWYRQAAGRGLQLLFYSVGIGQISSEVPQNLSASRPQDRQFILSSKKLLLSDSGFYLCAWSVEGWTEAFFGQGTRLTVV.

CDR3 nucleotides: TGTGCCATCAGTGAGCTAGCGGGGCCCACAGATACGCAGTATTTT. Amino acids: CAISELAGPTDTQYF. V usage is TRBV10-3 and J usage is TRBJ2-3, with 9 bases lining up with TRBD2. The CDR3 consists of 15 residues. Per germline, CDR1 ENHRY and CDR2 SYGVKD. Germline trimming cut 2 bases from V and 2 bases from J; bases unmatched to any gene: 2.